These T cell receptor beta chains were read from a single sample in a study of early stage breast cancer tumors. Profiled with immunoSEQ multiplex PCR; TCRdb holds only in-frame clones, not every one. The sample records around 30,000 clones, around 75% being singletons. Sample: breast tumor tissue. Receptor source: a person aged 25 to 45 with breast cancer. CDR3s include the opening cysteine and the closing phenylalanine or tryptophan. D genes are given only for firm matches. Only part of the rows carry a size: once, few, many, or a class if the clone is expanded.

size	V	J	D	DNA	CDR3
NA	TRBV10-3	TRBJ2-3	NA	TGTGCCATCAGTGCGTACGTTACTAGCACAGATACGCAGTATTTT	CAISAYVTSTDTQYF
NA	TRBV9	TRBJ1-6	NA	TGTGCCAGCAGCGGCCGGGACGAAAGATTGCCCCTCCACTTT	CASSGRDERLPLHF
NA	TRBV7-2	TRBJ2-1	NA	TGTGCCAGCAGCTTAGACTTTGGAGCTGAGCAGTTCTTC	CASSLDFGAEQFF
NA	TRBV7-6	TRBJ1-1	NA	TGTGCCAGCAGCCCCGGGGGGAACACTGAAGCTTTCTTT	CASSPGGNTEAFF
NA	TRBV12-5	TRBJ1-1	NA	TGTGCTAGTGGATGGGGGGGCTACACTGAAGCTTTCTTT	CASGWGGYTEAFF
NA	TRBV28	TRBJ1-2	TRBD1	TGTGCCAGCACCCAACAGGGGAGGGGCTATGGCTACACCTTC	CASTQQGRGYGYTF
once	TRBV10-1	TRBJ2-1	TRBD2	TGCGCCAGCAGTGAGGTAGCGGGAGCCGGCCATGAGCAGTTCTTC	CASSEVAGAGHEQFF
NA	TRBV28	TRBJ1-5	TRBD1	TGTGCCAGCAGTATCCCTACAGGGGTAGAAGTCCATCAGCCCCAGCATTTT	CASSIPTGVEVHQPQHF
NA	TRBV25-1	TRBJ1-2	NA	TGTGCCAGCACGGCCGTGGGGGGGCTTGGCTACACCTTC	CASTAVGGLGYTF
once	TRBV2	TRBJ2-1	TRBD2	TGTGCCAGCAGTGAAGGGACTAGCGGGGGGTTACGATATCGCTACAATGAGCAGTTCTTC	CASSEGTSGGLRYRYNEQFF
NA	TRBV11-3	TRBJ2-1	TRBD2	TGTGCCAGCAGCCAAACGACTAGCGGCCACAATGAGCAGTTCTTC	CASSQTTSGHNEQFF
NA	TRBV7-8	TRBJ1-4	NA	TGTGCCAGCAAAGATACAGGGACCTCCGGGATTGAAAAACTGTTTTTT	CASKDTGTSGIEKLFF
NA	TRBV19	TRBJ2-1	NA	TGTGCCAGTAGTATATCCCTAGCCGCCTACAATGAGCAGTTCTTC	CASSISLAAYNEQFF
NA	TRBV4-1	TRBJ1-2	NA	TGCGCCAGCAGCCGACCCGACGTTTTGCATGGCTACACCTTC	CASSRPDVLHGYTF
NA	TRBV9	TRBJ1-3	NA	TGTGCCAGCAGCCCCTCCGGGACGACAGGAAACACCATATATTTT	CASSPSGTTGNTIYF
NA	TRBV2	TRBJ2-7	NA	TGTGCCAGCAGTGCCTACGGAGGATACGAGCAGTACTTC	CASSAYGGYEQYF
NA	TRBV11-2	TRBJ2-5	NA	TGTGCCAGCAGCCTCAACAGGATACAAGAGACCCAGTACTTC	CASSLNRIQETQYF
NA	TRBV29-1	TRBJ2-1	NA	TGCAGCGTTCCCACCAGGGGCTACTACAATGAGCAGTTCTTC	CSVPTRGYYNEQFF
NA	TRBV6-6	TRBJ2-2	NA	TGTGCCAGCAGTTACTCAAACACCGGGGAGCTGTTTTTT	CASSYSNTGELFF
NA	TRBV30	TRBJ2-2	TRBD2	TGTGCCTGGACAGGGCTAGCGGCCCTCACCGGGGAGCTGTTTTTT	CAWTGLAALTGELFF
once	TRBV6-5	TRBJ2-7	NA	TGTGCCAGCAGTTACGCCTCTCCCCGCTCCTACGAGCAGTACTTC	CASSYASPRSYEQYF
NA	TRBV18	TRBJ2-1	TRBD2	TGTGCCAGCTCCCGACTAGCGGGAGACGACAATGAGCAGTTCTTC	CASSRLAGDDNEQFF
NA	TRBV7-2	TRBJ1-1	NA	TGTGCCAGCAGCTTAGACGCAGGGGAAGCTTTCTTT	CASSLDAGEAFF